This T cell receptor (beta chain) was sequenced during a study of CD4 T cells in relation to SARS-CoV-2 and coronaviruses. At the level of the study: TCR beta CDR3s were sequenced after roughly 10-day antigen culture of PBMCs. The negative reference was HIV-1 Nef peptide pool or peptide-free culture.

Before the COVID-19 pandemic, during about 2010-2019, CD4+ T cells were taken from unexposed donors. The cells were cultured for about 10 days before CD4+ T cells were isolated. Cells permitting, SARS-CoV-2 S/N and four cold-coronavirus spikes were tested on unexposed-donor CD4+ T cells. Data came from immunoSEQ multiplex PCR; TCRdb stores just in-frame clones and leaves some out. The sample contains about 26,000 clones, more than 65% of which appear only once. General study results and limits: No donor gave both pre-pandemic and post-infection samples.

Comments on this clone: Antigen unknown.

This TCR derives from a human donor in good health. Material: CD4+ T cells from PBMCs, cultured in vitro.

The CDR3 DNA reads as TGTGCCAGCAGTAGGTCGGAGGACTCCTACAATGAGCAGTTCTTC. This sequence encodes CASSRSEDSYNEQFF. V usage is TRBV6-6 and J usage is TRBJ2-1, with D possibly matching TRBD2 (5 bases). V was cut by 5 bases and J by 0 bases, with 11 bases left in between. The CDR3 contains 15 residues. The V gene's germline CDR1 is MNHNY and CDR2 SVGAGI (reference sequence).